One sample yielded the 9 T cell receptor beta chains listed below, sequenced in a study of Ad26.COV2.S vaccination and SARS-CoV-2 variants listed by TCRdb under 2021. The receptor library was made with the immunoSEQ multiplex PCR assay. TCRdb took this table from immuneACCESS and kept in-frame rearrangements with V and J called. Such tables lack part of the clones; where checked against another copy, unresolved V genes explain under half of the gap, and the rest is unexplained. The sample contains about 370,000 clones, approximately 90% of them found a single time. Together, the top ten hold 3.5% of the sample. The sample's treatment or condition label, in plain terms: about 20 received Ad26.COV2.S at low or high dose, single or two shots; roughly 5 received placebo; per-sample allocation not given. For vaccine and placebo recipients, repertoires were sequenced using samples collected on day 63 after the first injection.

The source material was peripheral blood, sampled in a trial of Ad26.COV2.S vaccine versus placebo. These receptor sequences come from a person aged 18-65 years who received the Ad26.COV2.S COVID-19 vaccine or a placebo.

V is TRBV12-3 or TRBV12-4 and J is TRBJ2-3; perhaps TRBD2 as D (7 bases). This CDR3 spans 13 amino acids. Trimming cost V 7 bases and J 10 bases, with 18 bases left between them. The CDR3 region is CASTLGGPRAQYF. The CDR3, as DNA: TGTGCCAGCACATTGGGGGGGCCTAGAGCGCAGTATTTT.

The chain carries TRBV4-1 and TRBJ1-4; 9 nucleotides line up with TRBD1. In germline, CDR1 is MGHRA, CDR2 YSYEKL. This CDR3 spans 15 amino acids. The trim removed 4 bases at V and 7 bases at J, leaving 7 bases unmatched. This chain's CDR3 is CASSPPGQGSEKLFF. The DNA of the CDR3 is TGCGCCAGCAGCCCTCCGGGACAGGGAAGTGAAAAACTGTTTTTT.

This clone was counted many times. V is TRBV2 and J is TRBJ1-2, with D unclear. Trimming left V 3 bases short and J 4 bases short, with 9 bases between. The CDR3 loop spans 13 amino acids. The germline V gene encodes CDR1 SNHLY and CDR2 FYNNEI. The CDR3 protein is CASSEGGLYGYTF. DNA for the CDR3: TGTGCCAGCAGTGAGGGTGGACTCTATGGCTACACCTTC.

The chain carries TRBV5-1 and TRBJ2-5; either TRBD1 or TRBD2 may fit D (5 bases each). With 0 bases removed from V and 5 bases from J, the gap between germline ends came to 14 bases. CDR1 SGHRS and CDR2 YFSETQ come from the germline V gene. This CDR3 region has 15 residues. CDR3 region: CASSLVGREWETQYF. In DNA form, the CDR3 reads TGCGCCAGCAGCTTGGTGGGCAGGGAGTGGGAGACCCAGTACTTC.

The rearrangement links TRBV19 to TRBJ1-1, with D unresolved. This CDR3 is built from 15 residues. Deletions cut 7 bases from V and 0 bases from J, with 15 bases between. The germline V gene encodes CDR1 LNHDA and CDR2 SQIVND (reference sequence). CDR3 loop: CASKVVGSMNTEAFF. Written as DNA, the CDR3 is TGTGCCAGTAAAGTAGTCGGCTCCATGAACACTGAAGCTTTCTTT.

The chain carries TRBV12-3 or TRBV12-4 and TRBJ1-5; D is unclear. Trimming took off 8 bases at V and 10 bases at J, with 18 bases between the two ends. The CDR3 covers 13 residues. DNA for the CDR3: TGTGCCAGCCGCCCATTCGGGGAGGGACCCCAGCATTTT. It yields the protein CASRPFGEGPQHF.

The CDR3 DNA sequence: TGTGCCAGCAAATACTCCGGGCCCTCTGGAAACACCATATATTTT. It is translated as CASKYSGPSGNTIYF. V usage is TRBV6-6 and J usage is TRBJ1-3; no firm D call. Trimming took off 7 bases at V and 0 bases at J, with 13 bases between the two ends. Germline loops: CDR1 MNHNY, CDR2 SVGAGI (reference sequence). The CDR3 has 15 amino acids.

This clone was counted between two and nine times. The chain combines TRBV4-1 with TRBJ2-2; D gene ambiguous. The germline V gene encodes CDR1 MGHRA and CDR2 YSYEKL. Trimming took off 0 bases at V and 5 bases at J, with 10 bases between the two ends. This CDR3 has 15 residues. CDR3 region: CASSQENTETGELFF. The CDR3 nucleotides are TGCGCCAGCAGCCAAGAGAACACCGAGACCGGGGAGCTGTTTTTT.

The V and J genes are TRBV3-1 (or the pseudogene TRBV3-2) and TRBJ2-5; a possible D gene is TRBD1 (5 bases). The CDR3 runs 14 residues. The V gene's germline CDR1 is LGHDT and CDR2 YNNKEL (reference sequence). Between the trimmed V and J ends, which lost 1 base and 3 bases, there was a span of 9 bases. In DNA, the CDR3 is TGTGCCAGCAGCCAAGTCAGGGCCGAAGAGACCCAGTACTTC. Amino acid sequence: CASSQVRAEETQYF.